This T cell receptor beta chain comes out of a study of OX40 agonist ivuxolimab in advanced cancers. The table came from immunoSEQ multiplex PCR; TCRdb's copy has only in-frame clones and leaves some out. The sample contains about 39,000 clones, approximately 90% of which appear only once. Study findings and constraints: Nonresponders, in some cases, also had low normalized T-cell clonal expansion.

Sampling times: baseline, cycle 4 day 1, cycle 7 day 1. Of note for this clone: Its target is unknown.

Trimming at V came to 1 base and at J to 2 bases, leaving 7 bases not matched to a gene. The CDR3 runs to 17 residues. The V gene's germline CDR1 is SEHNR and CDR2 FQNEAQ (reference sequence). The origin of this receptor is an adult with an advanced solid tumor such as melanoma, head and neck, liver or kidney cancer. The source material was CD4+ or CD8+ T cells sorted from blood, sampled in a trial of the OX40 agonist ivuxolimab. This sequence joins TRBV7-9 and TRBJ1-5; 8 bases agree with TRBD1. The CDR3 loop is CASSLDQGAVGNQPQHF. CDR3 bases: TGTGCCAGCAGCTTAGACCAGGGGGCGGTGGGCAATCAGCCCCAGCATTTT.